This T cell receptor (beta chain) was identified during a study of molecular identifiers for immune sequencing clone quantification. Study-wide points: The sizes of highly expanded clones could be underestimated when identical TCR molecules share a barcode. Effector cells had over 99% of their molecules in clones above 20 RNA copies, while naive cells had under 1%. Jurkat TCR RNA spiked in from one cell reportedly remained identifiable amid approximately 970,000 naive cells.

Of note for this clonotype: Its antigen remains unknown. One end of the junction is discordant with germline, which a read error may explain.

In TCRdb, the PCR reads were re-called with MiXCR into one record per CDR3 protein. This sample yields approximately 550,000 distinct CDR3 sequences, of which about 25% are seen a single time; 0.76% belongs to the top ten. There are 14 residues in the CDR3. CDR1 is MGHRA and CDR2 is YSYEKL in the germline V gene. Sequences were obtained from naive CD8+ T cells from blood, with Jurkat cell RNA spiked in. As to subset: FACS-sorted CD8+CD4-CCR7+CD45RA+ naive T cells. The sequence derives from a human donor in good health. Some libraries in this study had Jurkat cell RNA spiked in. The chain combines TRBV4-1 with TRBJ1-6; D perhaps matches TRBD1 (6 bases). The CDR3 coding sequence is TGCGCCAGCAGCCAGTCGGACAGTTTTTCATCCCTCCACTTT. As protein: CASSQSDSFSSLHF.